This TCR beta chain was retrieved from a study of CD8 T cells in Susac syndrome. The germline V gene encodes CDR1 MGHDK and CDR2 SYGVNS. This CDR3 contains 16 residues. Trimming pared 3 bases from V and 4 bases from J, leaving 18 bases between. cDNA came from about 0.51 to 1 ug RNA primed by random hexamers. TCRdb redid the calling of the immunoSEQ multiplex PCR reads with MiXCR, one entry per CDR3 protein. This table has hundreds of thousands of distinct CDR3 sequences, about 93% appearing once. From blood CD8+ and CD4+ T cells, TCR beta sequences were generated. This TCR was sampled from a human donor with multiple sclerosis. V usage is TRBV25-1 and J usage is TRBJ1-1; possibly TRBD1 for D (5 bases). The sequenced sample consisted of CD4+ T cells from PBMCs. The DNA for the CDR3 is TGTGCCAGCAGTGATCCGGGGCCTCAAGGGGTCACTGAAGCTTTCTTT. Translating it yields CASSDPGPQGVTEAFF.